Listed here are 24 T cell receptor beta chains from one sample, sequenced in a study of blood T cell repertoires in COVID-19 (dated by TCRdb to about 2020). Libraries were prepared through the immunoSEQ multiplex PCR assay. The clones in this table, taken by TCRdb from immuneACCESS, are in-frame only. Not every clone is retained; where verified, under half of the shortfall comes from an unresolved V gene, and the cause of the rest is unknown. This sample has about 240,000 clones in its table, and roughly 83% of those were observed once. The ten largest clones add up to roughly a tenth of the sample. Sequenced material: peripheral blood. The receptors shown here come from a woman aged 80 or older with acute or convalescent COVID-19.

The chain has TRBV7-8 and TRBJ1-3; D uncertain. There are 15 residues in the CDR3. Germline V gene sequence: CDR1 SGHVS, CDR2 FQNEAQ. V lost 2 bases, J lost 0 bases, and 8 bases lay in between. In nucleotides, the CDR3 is TGTGCCAGCAGCTTAAGCCCGAGCTCTGGAAACACCATATATTTT. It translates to CASSLSPSSGNTIYF.

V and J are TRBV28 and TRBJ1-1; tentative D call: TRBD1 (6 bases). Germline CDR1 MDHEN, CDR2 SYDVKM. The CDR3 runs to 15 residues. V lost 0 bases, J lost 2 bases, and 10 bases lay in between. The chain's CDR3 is CASSLWQQGNTEAFF. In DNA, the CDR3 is TGTGCCAGCAGTTTATGGCAACAGGGTAACACTGAAGCTTTCTTT.

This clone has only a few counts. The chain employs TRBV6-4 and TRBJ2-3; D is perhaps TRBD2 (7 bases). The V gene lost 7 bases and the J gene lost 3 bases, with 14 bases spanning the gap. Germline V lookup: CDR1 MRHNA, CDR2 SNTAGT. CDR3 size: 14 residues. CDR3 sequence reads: CASKAEGGTDTQYF. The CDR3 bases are TGTGCCAGCAAAGCTGAGGGGGGGACAGATACGCAGTATTTT.

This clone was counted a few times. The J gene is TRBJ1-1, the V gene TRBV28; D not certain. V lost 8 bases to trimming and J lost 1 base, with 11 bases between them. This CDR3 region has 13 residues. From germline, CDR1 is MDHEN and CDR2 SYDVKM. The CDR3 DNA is TGTGCCAGCCGTAGAGGTAGGAACACTGAAGCTTTCTTT. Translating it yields CASRRGRNTEAFF.

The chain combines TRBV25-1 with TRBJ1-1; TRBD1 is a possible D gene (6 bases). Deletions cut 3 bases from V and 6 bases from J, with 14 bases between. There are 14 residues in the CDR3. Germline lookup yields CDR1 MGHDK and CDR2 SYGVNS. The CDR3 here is CASSDHPGVSEAFF. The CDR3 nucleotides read TGTGCCAGCAGTGACCATCCAGGGGTTTCTGAAGCTTTCTTT.

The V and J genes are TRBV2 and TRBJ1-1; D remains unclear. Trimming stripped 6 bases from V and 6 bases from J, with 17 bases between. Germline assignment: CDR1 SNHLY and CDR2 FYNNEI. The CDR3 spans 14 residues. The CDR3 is CASSDRGVGSEAFF. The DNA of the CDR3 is TGTGCCAGCAGCGACCGGGGAGTGGGCTCTGAAGCTTTCTTT. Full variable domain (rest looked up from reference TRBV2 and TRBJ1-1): EPEVTQTPSHQVTQMGQEVILRCVPISNHLYFYWYRQILGQKVEFLVSFYNNEISEKSEIFDDQFSVERPDGSNFTLKIRSTKLEDSAMYFCASSDRGVGSEAFFGQGTRLTVV.

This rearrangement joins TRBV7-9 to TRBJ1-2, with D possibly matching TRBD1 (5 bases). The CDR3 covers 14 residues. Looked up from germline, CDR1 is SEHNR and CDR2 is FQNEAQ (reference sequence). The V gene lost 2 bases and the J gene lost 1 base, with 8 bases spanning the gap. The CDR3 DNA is TGTGCCAGCAGCTTAAAGGGACTTAACTATGGCTACACCTTC. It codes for CASSLKGLNYGYTF.

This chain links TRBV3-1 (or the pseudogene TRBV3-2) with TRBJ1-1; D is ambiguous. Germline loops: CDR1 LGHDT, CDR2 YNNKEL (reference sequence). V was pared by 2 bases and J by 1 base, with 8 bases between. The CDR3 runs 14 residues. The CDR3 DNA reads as TGTGCCAGCAGCCAATTTTCAGAGAACACTGAAGCTTTCTTT. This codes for CASSQFSENTEAFF.

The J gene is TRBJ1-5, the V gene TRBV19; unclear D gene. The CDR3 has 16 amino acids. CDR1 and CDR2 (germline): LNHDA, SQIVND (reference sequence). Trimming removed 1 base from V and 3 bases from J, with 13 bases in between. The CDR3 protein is CASSIGAGHNNQPQHF. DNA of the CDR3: TGTGCCAGTAGTATAGGGGCAGGTCATAACAATCAGCCCCAGCATTTT.

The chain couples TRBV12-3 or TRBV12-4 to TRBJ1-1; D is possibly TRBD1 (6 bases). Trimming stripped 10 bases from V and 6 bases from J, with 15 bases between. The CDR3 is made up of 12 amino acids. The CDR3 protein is CATVRGAAEAFF. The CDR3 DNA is TGTGCCACCGTTCGGGGGGCGGCTGAAGCTTTCTTT.

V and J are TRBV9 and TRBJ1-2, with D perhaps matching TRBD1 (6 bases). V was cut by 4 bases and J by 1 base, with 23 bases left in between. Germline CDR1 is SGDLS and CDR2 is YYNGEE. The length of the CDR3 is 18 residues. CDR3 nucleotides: TGTGCCAGCAGCACAAGAACGTCGGGACATAGAAATAACTATGGCTACACCTTC. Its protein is CASSTRTSGHRNNYGYTF.

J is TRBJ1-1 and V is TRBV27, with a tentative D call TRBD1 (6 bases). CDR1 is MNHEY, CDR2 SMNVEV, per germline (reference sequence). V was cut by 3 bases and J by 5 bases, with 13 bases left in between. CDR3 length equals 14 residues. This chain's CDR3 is CASSFTNTGTEAFF. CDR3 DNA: TGTGCCAGCAGTTTTACGAATACAGGGACTGAAGCTTTCTTT.

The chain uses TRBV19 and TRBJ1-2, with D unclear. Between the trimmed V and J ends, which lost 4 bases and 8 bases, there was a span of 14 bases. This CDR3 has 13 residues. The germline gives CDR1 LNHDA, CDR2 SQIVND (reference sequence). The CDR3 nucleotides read TGTGCCAGTAGTACAACACCCTCGGGGGGCTACACCTTC. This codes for CASSTTPSGGYTF.

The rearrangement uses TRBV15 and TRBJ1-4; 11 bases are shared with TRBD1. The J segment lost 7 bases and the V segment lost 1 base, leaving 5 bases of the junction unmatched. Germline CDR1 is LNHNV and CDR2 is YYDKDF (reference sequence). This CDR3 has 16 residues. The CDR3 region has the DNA TGTGCCACCAGCAGAGTTCGAGGGACAGGGGGTGAAAAACTGTTTTTT. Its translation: CATSRVRGTGGEKLFF.

The CDR3 spells CASSARGTGGYTF. The CDR3 DNA is TGTGCCAGCAGTGCCAGGGGGACGGGCGGCTACACCTTC. V and J are TRBV2 and TRBJ1-2; TRBD1 agrees at 7 bases. V shed 4 bases, J shed 8 bases, and the junction held 7 bases outside the gene matches. The CDR3 extends over 13 amino acids. CDR1 and CDR2 (germline): SNHLY, FYNNEI.

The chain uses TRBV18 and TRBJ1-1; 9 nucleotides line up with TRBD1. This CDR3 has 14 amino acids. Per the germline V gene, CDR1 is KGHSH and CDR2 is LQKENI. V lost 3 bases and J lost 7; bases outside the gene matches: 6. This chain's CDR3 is CASSPPGQGIEAFF. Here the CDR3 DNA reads TGTGCCAGCTCACCTCCGGGACAGGGAATTGAAGCTTTCTTT. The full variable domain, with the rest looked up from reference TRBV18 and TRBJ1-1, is NAGVMQNPRHLVRRRGQEARLRCSPMKGHSHVYWYRQLPEEGLKFMVYLQKENIIDESGMPKERFSAEFPKEGPSILRIQQVVRGDSAAYFCASSPPGQGIEAFFGQGTRLTVV.

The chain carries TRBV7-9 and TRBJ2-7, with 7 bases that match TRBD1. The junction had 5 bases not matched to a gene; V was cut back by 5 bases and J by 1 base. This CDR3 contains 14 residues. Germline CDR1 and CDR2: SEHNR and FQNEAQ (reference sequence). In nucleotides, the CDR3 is TGTGCCAGCAGCCCCCGACAGGGTTCCTACGAGCAGTACTTC. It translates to CASSPRQGSYEQYF.

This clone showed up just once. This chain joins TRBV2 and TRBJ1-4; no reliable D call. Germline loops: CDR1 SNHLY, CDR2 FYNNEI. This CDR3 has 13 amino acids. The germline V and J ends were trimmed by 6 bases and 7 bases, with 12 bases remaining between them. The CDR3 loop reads CASRPTSSEKLFF. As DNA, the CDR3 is TGTGCCAGCAGGCCCACTTCTAGTGAAAAACTGTTTTTT.

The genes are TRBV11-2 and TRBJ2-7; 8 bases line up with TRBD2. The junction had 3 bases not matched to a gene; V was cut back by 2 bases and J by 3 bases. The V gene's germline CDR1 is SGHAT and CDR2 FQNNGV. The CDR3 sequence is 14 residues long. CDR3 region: CASSLTGTSYEQYF. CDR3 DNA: TGTGCCAGCAGCTTAACCGGGACTAGCTACGAGCAGTACTTC.

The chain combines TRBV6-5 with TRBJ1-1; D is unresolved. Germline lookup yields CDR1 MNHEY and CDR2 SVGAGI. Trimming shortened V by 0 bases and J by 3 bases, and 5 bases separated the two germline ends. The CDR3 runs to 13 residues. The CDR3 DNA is TGTGCCAGCAGTTACTCGGGCCACACTGAAGCTTTCTTT. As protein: CASSYSGHTEAFF.

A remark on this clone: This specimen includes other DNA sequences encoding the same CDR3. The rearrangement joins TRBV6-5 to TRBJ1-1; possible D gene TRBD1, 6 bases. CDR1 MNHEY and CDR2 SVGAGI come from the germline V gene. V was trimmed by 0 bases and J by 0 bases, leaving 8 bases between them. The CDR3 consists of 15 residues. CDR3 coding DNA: TGTGCCAGCAGTTACTCACAGGGTTTGAACACTGAAGCTTTCTTT. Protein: CASSYSQGLNTEAFF.

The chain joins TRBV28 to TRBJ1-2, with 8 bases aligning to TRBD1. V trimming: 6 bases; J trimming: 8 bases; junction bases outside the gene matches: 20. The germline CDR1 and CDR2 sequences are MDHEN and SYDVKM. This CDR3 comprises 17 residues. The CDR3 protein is CASSGAGTGDIPRGYTF. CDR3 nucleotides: TGTGCCAGCAGCGGGGCCGGGACAGGAGATATACCCCGGGGCTACACCTTC.

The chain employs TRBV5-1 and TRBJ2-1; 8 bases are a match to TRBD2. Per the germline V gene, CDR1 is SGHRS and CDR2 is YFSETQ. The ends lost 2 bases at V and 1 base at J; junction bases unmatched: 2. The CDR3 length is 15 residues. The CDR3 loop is CASSLAGVSYNEQFF. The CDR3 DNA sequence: TGCGCCAGCAGCTTAGCGGGGGTTTCCTACAATGAGCAGTTCTTC.

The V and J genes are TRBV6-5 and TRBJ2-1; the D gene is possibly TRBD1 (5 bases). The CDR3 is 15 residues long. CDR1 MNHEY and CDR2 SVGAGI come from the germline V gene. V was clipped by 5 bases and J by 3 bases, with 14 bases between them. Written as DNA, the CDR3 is TGTGCCAGCAGTCGAATCACCAGGGACTACAATGAGCAGTTCTTC. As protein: CASSRITRDYNEQFF.